This T cell receptor (beta chain) was captured by sequencing in a study of blood T cell repertoires in COVID-19. Background on the study: Researchers got acute and convalescent COVID-19 samples from the United States, Italy and Spain.

Original methodology: Amplification of reference gene primers provided the estimated nucleated cell counts. The data were produced by immunoSEQ multiplex PCR, yet TCRdb's version contains in-frame clones alone and is incomplete. Clone size and V and J calls were adopted from that table, with D and trimming inferred from the DNA. The data hold about 270,000 clones, with approximately 86% observed a single time. Patients at the Seattle site were enrolled during active infection and followed longitudinally. Germline-derived CDR1 and CDR2 are SGHDN and FVKESK. Trimming stripped 4 bases from V and 1 base from J, with 16 bases between. The CDR3 is made up of 16 amino acids.

This rearrangement joins TRBV14 to TRBJ1-2, with D possibly being TRBD1 (5 bases). The receptor's source is a woman aged 70-85 years with COVID-19, enrolled during active disease. The sequenced sample was peripheral blood. This CDR3 is CASSPLTGVDNYGYTF. Written as DNA, the CDR3 is TGTGCCAGCAGCCCCCTGACGGGGGTCGATAACTATGGCTACACCTTC. Full variable domain (rest looked up from reference TRBV14 and TRBJ1-2): EAGVTQFPSHSVIEKGQTVTLRCDPISGHDNLYWYRRVMGKEIKFLLHFVKESKQDESGMPNNRFLAERTGGTYSTLKVQPAELEDSGVYFCASSPLTGVDNYGYTFGSGTRLTVV.